The following is a T cell receptor beta chain sequence with its context. The target of this receptor is not known. Base qualities are not recorded, but no much larger clone differs from it by a single base. The sample comes from a study of shared clonotypes between healthy human individuals (dated by TCRdb to about 2020). Study-level background: A couple of women and a few men aged 18 to 49 years were included in the cohort. For each donor, CD4 naive and CD4 memory were each run on three plates, CD8 naive on two plates, and CD8 memory on one plate. The study deeply sequenced blood TCR repertoires of five healthy adults to estimate repertoire size and the extent of clonotype sharing between individuals. To increase sequencing depth and limit assay-specific biases, TCR repertoire library preparation and sequencing were carried out by different laboratories using diverse techniques. Between about 0.94 and 8.9 billion PBMCs per donor were obtained by leukapheresis. Findings and caveats that apply to the study as a whole: Compared with non-shared clonotypes, the clonotypes found in all four sorted-subset donors had higher generation probabilities. Naive subsets generally had larger estimated clonotype richness than memory subsets did. Around 5% of naive CD4, approximately 3.7% of naive CD8, 2% to 2.5% of memory CD4, and 0.4% of memory CD8 clonotypes were shared across several donors. Sampling was limited to blood, and TCR repertoires in tissue likely differ from TCR repertoires in blood. Even with the large sequencing depth, rarefaction of the sorted-subset datasets indicated that sequencing was incomplete. Based on pairwise subsampling, the degree of clonotype sharing among donors was expected to be affected by sequencing depth. Because the study included only a small number of donors, the genetic and exposure-history diversity represented was limited.

Trimming costs V 8 bases and J 0 bases, and their ends lie 14 bases apart. The CDR3, from cysteine to phenylalanine, totals 15 residues. Only the CDR3 part of the read is kept: 45 bases, read in frame from the first base. CDR1 and CDR2 are drawn from the germline V gene: SNHLY, FYNNEI. The donors were healthy, HIV-negative adults who had no recently reported acute infections or vaccinations. Only Caucasian adults living in Nashville, Tennessee, USA were represented among the donors. CD4+ T cells were enriched by magnetic negative selection, after which naive cells were positively selected on CD45RA and the negative fraction was taken as the memory subset. Blood was collected by leukapheresis, and PBMCs were isolated by Ficoll-Histopaque density gradient centrifugation and then cryopreserved in liquid nitrogen vapor phase. Analytical flow cytometry was used to check the purity and quantity of each magnetically sorted T cell population. Each sorted fraction had its genomic DNA isolated and then quantified by UV absorbance on a Nanodrop 2000c.

TCR CDR3 regions were amplified from genomic DNA by multiplex PCR using the deep immunoSEQ assay. For each cell subset, the extracted genomic DNA was distributed evenly across all wells of several immunoSEQ 96-well plates, and each plate served as one replicate. Each replicate PCR for sorted subsets received about 210 ng genomic DNA, equal to 30,000 or so T cell genomes. The purified libraries were quantified using a Qubit 3.0 fluorometer, sized with a Bioanalyzer 2100, and then quantified again using the KAPA Library Quantification kit. A separate single-read 150-cycle Illumina NextSeq 550 flow cell was used to sequence each immunoSEQ 96-well plate. The paper's processing steps were these. Because only junctional sequences without quality scores were contained in the immunoSEQ output, filtering matching that applied to full-length reads could not be performed. To assign V/J genes and CDR3, sequences were annotated against IMGT germline references using PyIR, a Python wrapper for IgBLAST v1.9. Any read was removed if the V/J assignment was weak (E-value above 1e-6), the CDR3 was missing, or the read contained stop codons, out-of-frame junctions, or ambiguous translated residues. V3J clonotypes were defined as sequences sharing an identical inferred V gene, J gene, and CDR3 amino acid sequence. To compute the percentage overlap between repertoires, the number of shared unique clonotypes was divided by the size of the smaller repertoire. Three approaches were used to assess repertoire richness: RTK rarefaction, the Chao1 estimator, and Recon v2.1 estimates of unobserved clonotypes. Generation probabilities for all TCRbeta clonotypes obtained by the gDNA method from a few donors were computed using OLGA. Drawn from immuneACCESS, this table holds only the in-frame rearrangements with V and J called that TCRdb kept. Clones are partly lost; checked studies trace under half to an unresolved V gene and leave the rest unexplained. The V and J calls and clone size come from that table; D and trimming were worked out from the DNA. The sample has 2 million to 2.5 million clones on record, approximately 95% of them singletons. The top ten constitute less than 0.15% of the sample.

The specimen was naive CD4+ T cells sorted from blood. Reading the label with the study, this specimen's cell subset or site is: CD45RA+ positively selected. This sequence was found in a man in his late teens or twenties in good health. The chain is assembled from TRBV2 and TRBJ2-1; the D gene is possibly TRBD1, with 6 bases matching. CDR3 sequence: CASSRDKSSYNEQFF. The bases read TGTGCCAGCTCTCGGGACAAGAGCTCCTACAATGAGCAGTTCTTC.